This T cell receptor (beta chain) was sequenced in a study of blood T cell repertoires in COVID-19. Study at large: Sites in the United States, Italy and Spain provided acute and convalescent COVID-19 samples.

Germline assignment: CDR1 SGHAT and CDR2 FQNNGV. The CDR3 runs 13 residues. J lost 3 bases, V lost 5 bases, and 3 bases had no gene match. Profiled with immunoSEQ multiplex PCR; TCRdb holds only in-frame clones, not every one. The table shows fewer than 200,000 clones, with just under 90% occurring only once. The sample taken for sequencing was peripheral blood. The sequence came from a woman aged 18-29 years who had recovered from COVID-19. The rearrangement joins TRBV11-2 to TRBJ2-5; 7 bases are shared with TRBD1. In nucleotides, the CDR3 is TGTGCCAGCAGCCGCAGGGGGAAAGAGACCCAGTACTTC. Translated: CASSRRGKETQYF.